This T cell receptor (beta chain) comes out of a study of blood T cell repertoires in COVID-19. Study-level information: Samples came from the United States, Italy and Spain, spanning acute and convalescent COVID-19.

Germline V lookup: CDR1 MDHEN, CDR2 SYDVKM. This CDR3 is 17 amino acids long. V was shortened by 5 bases and J by 1 base, with 20 bases between the two germline ends. Sequencing used immunoSEQ multiplex PCR; TCRdb keeps in-frame clones, though not all of them. The profile shows some 94,000 clones, 85% to 90% of them singletons. This clone has a handful of counts. Input material: peripheral blood. The genes are TRBV28 and TRBJ1-2; possibly TRBD1 for D (6 bases). The TCR was taken from a human donor in a cohort sampled during active COVID-19. The CDR3 nucleotides read TGTGCCAGCAGTCCACGTCGCCAGGGGCTCCATAACTATGGCTACACCTTC. Its protein is CASSPRRQGLHNYGYTF.